The 18 T cell receptor beta chains reported below all come from one sample, sequenced in a study of T cell repertoires and Cas9 in healthy adults. The table came from immunoSEQ multiplex PCR; TCRdb's copy has only in-frame clones and leaves some out. The data show over 12,000 clones, about 88% seen once. Sequencing was done on a sample of Tregs (CD4+, CD25+, CD127-, CD137-, CD154-) from PBMCs; culture status not recorded. All receptors derive from a human donor in good health.

This clone was recorded a few times. V usage is TRBV7-9 and J usage is TRBJ1-2, with TRBD1 matching over 8 bases. CDR3 length equals 14 residues. Germline V gene lookup returns CDR1 SEHNR and CDR2 FQNEAQ (reference sequence). Trimming cost V 4 bases and J 8 bases; bases outside gene matches: 9. CDR3 loop: CASSSAGGAGGYTF. CDR3 sequence (DNA): TGTGCCAGCAGCTCCGCAGGGGGCGCGGGGGGCTACACCTTC.

Turning to this clone: Germline is not matched at one junction end, which may reflect a read error. The chain recombines TRBV5-4 with TRBJ1-2; D gene uncertain. This CDR3 comprises 15 residues. CDR1 and CDR2 from the germline V gene are SGHNT and YYREEE (reference sequence). Written as DNA, the CDR3 is TGCGCCAGCAGCCAAGATCCGAGCTCCATACGGGGCTACACCTTC. Protein sequence: CASSQDPSSIRGYTF. The whole variable domain, filled in from reference TRBV5-4 and TRBJ1-2, reads ETGVTQSPTHLIKTRGQQVTLRCSSQSGHNTVSWYQQALGQGPQFIFQYYREEENGRGNFPPRFSGLQFPNYSSELNVNALELDDSALYLCASSQDPSSIRGYTFGSGTRLTVV.

This chain connects TRBV4-1 to TRBJ1-2; D gene uncertain. Trimming took 1 base from V and 1 from J, leaving 4 bases between them. Germline assignment: CDR1 MGHRA and CDR2 YSYEKL. The CDR3 is 13 residues long. The chain's CDR3 is CASSQAVNYGYTF. In DNA form, the CDR3 reads TGCGCCAGCAGCCAAGCAGTTAACTATGGCTACACCTTC.

The chain joins TRBV28 to TRBJ1-2, with TRBD1 as a possible D gene (5 bases). The CDR3 consists of 12 residues. Germline-derived CDR1 and CDR2 are MDHEN and SYDVKM. V lost 6 bases to trimming and J lost 4 bases, with 9 bases between them. The CDR3 nucleotides are TGTGCCAGCAGCCCAGGGTTCTATGGCTACACCTTC. It translates to CASSPGFYGYTF.

This chain connects TRBV5-1 to TRBJ2-3; 7 nucleotides match TRBD2. This CDR3 spans 18 amino acids. J was trimmed by 1 base and V by 0 bases; bases with no gene match: 11. The germline gives CDR1 SGHRS, CDR2 YFSETQ. CDR3 DNA: TGCGCCAGCAGCTTGGGCCAGAGGAGAGCGGGACGCACAGATACGCAGTATTTT. Amino acid sequence: CASSLGQRRAGRTDTQYF.

This chain connects TRBV21-1 to TRBJ1-1; the table's D call TRBD1 went unverified against the DNA. TRBV21-1 is assigned pseudogene status. This CDR3 has 13 residues. CDR3 amino acids: CASSKGGTSVAFF. The CDR3 bases are TGTGCCAGCAGCAAAGGGGGGACATCCGTTGCTTTCTTT.

The chain uses TRBV6-5 and TRBJ2-7; TRBD1 aligns across 8 bases. Trimming took 6 bases from V and 3 from J; bases not matched to a gene: 4. Germline V gene lookup returns CDR1 MNHEY and CDR2 SVGAGI. CDR3 length: 13 amino acids. CDR3 in DNA: TGTGCCAGCAGCAGGGGGCGTCACTACGAGCAGTACTTC. It translates to CASSRGRHYEQYF.

This clone was recorded once. For the CDR3, the DNA is TGCGCCAGCAGCCACGGCAAGGGAAGAGAAGAGACCCAGTACTTC. It yields the protein CASSHGKGREETQYF. The gene calls are TRBV5-1 and TRBJ2-5; D gene ambiguous. In germline, CDR1 is SGHRS, CDR2 YFSETQ. CDR3 size: 15 residues. V was trimmed by 4 bases and J by 3 bases, leaving 16 bases between them. Drawing the rest from reference TRBV5-1 and TRBJ2-5, the complete variable domain is KAGVTQTPRYLIKTRGQQVTLSCSPISGHRSVSWYQQTPGQGLQFLFEYFSETQRNKGNFPGRFSGRQFSNSRSEMNVSTLELGDSALYLCASSHGKGREETQYFGPGTRLLVL.

The chain has TRBV7-2 and TRBJ1-4, with TRBD1 matching 7 bases. The V segment lost 2 bases and the J segment 7 bases; nucleotides outside the gene matches: 1. The germline V gene has CDR1 SGHTA and CDR2 FQGNSA. This CDR3 comprises 13 residues. The CDR3 DNA reads as TGTGCCAGCAGCTTACCAGGGGGTGAAAAACTGTTTTTT. Translated, it gives CASSLPGGEKLFF.

The chain joins TRBV5-1 to TRBJ1-3, with 7 bases that match TRBD1. With 4 bases clipped from V and 7 bases from J, the junction kept 5 bases outside the gene matches. This CDR3 has 13 residues. The V gene's germline CDR1 is SGHRS and CDR2 YFSETQ. CDR3 bases: TGCGCCAGCAGCCCGCAACAGGGGAACACCATATATTTT. Translated: CASSPQQGNTIYF.

This chain links TRBV5-4 with TRBJ1-2; D call uncertain. Germline CDR1 is SGHNT and CDR2 is YYREEE (reference sequence). CDR3 length equals 15 residues. Trimming shortened V by 1 base and J by 5 bases, and 15 bases separated the two germline ends. As DNA, the CDR3 is TGTGCCAGCAGCTTGTACTTAACTGGTGTGTATGGCTACACCTTC. Translated, it gives CASSLYLTGVYGYTF.

The rearrangement joins TRBV5-6 to TRBJ2-7; D is ambiguous. CDR3 length equals 13 residues. Between the trimmed V and J ends, which lost 1 base and 1 base, there was a span of 6 bases. The germline V gene encodes CDR1 SGHDT and CDR2 YYEEEE. CDR3 protein: CASSLTQSYEQYV. The CDR3 region has the DNA TGTGCCAGCAGCTTGACTCAATCCTACGAGCAGTACGTC.

The gene calls are TRBV7-9 and TRBJ2-1; 8 bases are shared with TRBD2. V lost 1 base to trimming and J lost 3 bases; unmatched junction nucleotides: 5. The CDR3 sequence is 16 residues long. Germline V gene sequence: CDR1 SEHNR, CDR2 FQNEAQ (reference sequence). The CDR3 here is CASSLGLAGLYNEQFF. In nucleotides, the CDR3 is TGTGCCAGCAGCTTAGGCCTAGCGGGCCTCTACAATGAGCAGTTCTTC.

In its sample, this clone was seen once. V and J are TRBV4-3 and TRBJ2-1; D may be TRBD2 (5 bases). V dropped 1 base and J dropped 1 base, with 8 bases sitting between them. This CDR3 spans 15 amino acids. The germline CDR1 and CDR2 sequences are LGHNA and YSLEER. The CDR3 is CASSQVEGSYNEQFF. The CDR3 DNA is TGCGCCAGCAGCCAAGTAGAGGGTTCCTACAATGAGCAGTTCTTC.

The chain employs TRBV9 and TRBJ2-2, with 7 bases lining up with TRBD1. V dropped 1 base and J dropped 0; count of bases not matched to a gene: 3. Germline assignment: CDR1 SGDLS and CDR2 YYNGEE. CDR3 length: 16 residues. DNA of the CDR3: TGTGCCAGCAGCGTACGACAGGGAGCGAACACCGGGGAGCTGTTTTTT. It encodes CASSVRQGANTGELFF.

The chain is built from TRBV7-4 and TRBJ2-3, with D possibly matching TRBD2 (6 bases). Germline CDR1 reads SGHVT; CDR2 reads SQSDAQ. V lost 5 bases, J lost 6 bases, and 18 bases lay in between. The CDR3 has 15 amino acids. CDR3 DNA: TGTGCCAGCAGCCTTGGGACCTCGGGGGTGGATACGCAGTATTTT. Translating it yields CASSLGTSGVDTQYF.

This sequence joins TRBV10-1 and TRBJ1-2; D is ambiguous. Trimming took off 8 bases at V and 8 bases at J, with 12 bases between the two ends. This CDR3 has 11 residues. Germline loops: CDR1 WNHNN, CDR2 SYGVQD (reference sequence). The CDR3 protein is CASPRLDGYTF. The CDR3 nucleotides read TGCGCCAGCCCCCGCTTAGACGGCTACACCTTC.

This sequence joins TRBV29-1 and TRBJ2-4; D may be TRBD1 (6 bases). The CDR3 runs 15 residues. V lost 6 bases and J lost 3, with 18 bases in between. Germline loops: CDR1 SQVTM, CDR2 ANQGSEA. CDR3 sequence: CSVLGTTKGKNIQYF. The DNA of the CDR3 is TGCAGCGTGTTGGGGACAACGAAAGGCAAAAACATTCAGTACTTC.